Each of the 2 T cell receptor beta chains below was sequenced from the same sample in a study of early T cells in non-severe SARS-CoV-2 infection. TCRdb processed the 5' RACE reads anew with MiXCR; each CDR3 protein has one entry. The repertoire holds tens of thousands of distinct CDR3 sequences, with less than 6.5% as singletons. Sequencing input: whole blood. These receptors were taken from an adult who was a healthcare worker with PCR-confirmed SARS-CoV-2 infection or an uninfected control (not recorded which).

This clonotype was seen repeatedly, ten times or more. The chain employs TRBV29-1 and TRBJ2-3; D unclear. This CDR3 contains 11 residues. The germline CDR1 and CDR2 sequences are SQVTM and ANQGSEA. Trimming removed 5 bases at V and 3 bases at J, with 6 bases between. CDR3 in amino acids: CSVLPTDTQYF. CDR3 coding DNA: TGCAGCGTTCTTCCGACAGATACGCAGTATTTT.

The V call is TRBV4-1, the J call TRBJ1-3, with D unresolved. Trimming removed 3 bases from V and 3 bases from J, with 12 bases in between. This CDR3 region has 15 residues. Germline V gene lookup returns CDR1 MGHRA and CDR2 YSYEKL. As DNA, the CDR3 is TGCGCCAGCAGCCATCCGAAGGGTAATGGAAACACCATATATTTT. Protein: CASSHPKGNGNTIYF.